The entry that follows covers one T cell receptor (beta chain) sequence. These data belong to a study of cytomegalovirus exposure and HLA in healthy donors. V was cut by 0 bases and J by 0 bases, with 7 bases left in between. Germline V CDR1 and CDR2: SGHRS, YFSETQ. The CDR3 runs to 15 residues. Among the donors, all were healthy bone marrow donors. PCR employed 60 Vbeta and 13 Jbeta primers. Sequenced by immunoSEQ multiplex PCR; TCRdb stores in-frame clones only, minus some. The repertoire holds approximately 160,000 clones, with 75% as singletons. Sequences were obtained from PBMCs. The TCR was taken from a woman aged 45 to 65 in good health and CMV-seropositive. The chain has TRBV5-1 and TRBJ2-1, with a possible D match to TRBD2 (5 bases). In DNA form, the CDR3 reads TGCGCCAGCAGCTTGGGAGCGGCCTCCTACAATGAGCAGTTCTTC. Translation: CASSLGAASYNEQFF.